This entry describes one TCR beta chain. Per the study methods: Reference gene primer amplification yielded estimated nucleated cell counts. Measured with immunoSEQ multiplex PCR; TCRdb has only the in-frame clones, and not every one. The V and J calls and clone size come from that table; D and trimming were worked out from the DNA. The sample includes about 70,000 clones, approximately 75% of them seen just once. The source of the sample is a study of blood T cell repertoires in COVID-19. Study background: Researchers got acute and convalescent COVID-19 samples from the United States, Italy and Spain. Nucleic acid was either cDNA or gDNA, and it came from T cells, B-cell-depleted T cells, or PBMCs.

The length of the CDR3 is 14 residues. Germline trimming cut 2 bases from V and 7 bases from J; bases unmatched to any gene: 5. The germline gives CDR1 SGDLS, CDR2 YYNGEE. Sample: peripheral blood. This chain connects TRBV9 to TRBJ2-3; 9 nucleotides align to TRBD1. The sequence derives from a woman aged 60-75 years with acute or convalescent COVID-19. In nucleotides, the CDR3 is TGTGCCAGCAGCGTTGGGACAGGGAAAAATACGCAGTATTTT. It specifies CASSVGTGKNTQYF.